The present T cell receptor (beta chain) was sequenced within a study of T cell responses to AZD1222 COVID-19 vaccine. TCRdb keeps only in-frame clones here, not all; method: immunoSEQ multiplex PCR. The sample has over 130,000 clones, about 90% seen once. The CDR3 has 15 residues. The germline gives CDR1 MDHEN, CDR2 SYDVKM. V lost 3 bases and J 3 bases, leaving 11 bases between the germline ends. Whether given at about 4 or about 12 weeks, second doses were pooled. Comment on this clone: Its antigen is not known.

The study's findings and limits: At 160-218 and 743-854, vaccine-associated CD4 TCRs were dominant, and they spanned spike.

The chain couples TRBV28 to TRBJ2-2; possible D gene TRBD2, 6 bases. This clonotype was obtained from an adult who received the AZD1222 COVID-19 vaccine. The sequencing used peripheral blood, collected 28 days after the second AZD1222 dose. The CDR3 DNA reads TGTGCCAGCAGTTTTCTGCGGGGATACACCGGGGAGCTGTTTTTT. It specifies CASSFLRGYTGELFF. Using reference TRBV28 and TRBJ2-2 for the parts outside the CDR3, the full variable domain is DVKVTQSSRYLVKRTGEKVFLECVQDMDHENMFWYRQDPGLGLRLIYFSYDVKMKEKGDIPEGYSVSREKKERFSLILESASTNQTSMYLCASSFLRGYTGELFFGEGSRLTVL.